This T cell receptor beta chain derives from a study of T cell repertoires in cytomegalovirus infection (dated by TCRdb to about 2019). Background for the entire study: Alongside well-studied HLA-B-restricted epitopes, the peptide stimulations were aimed at recently identified HLA-C-restricted CMV epitopes, whose presentation resists viral immunomodulation. Donor HLA type was relevant to the analysis, because carriage of CMV infection together with the matching HLA type was indicated by public TCR beta signatures.

The sample's treatment or condition label, decoded: in vitro stimulation with specific CMV peptide epitopes to enrich CMV-specific T cells. As to this clonotype: This receptor's antigen is unknown. No qualities accompany the bases; no much larger clone lies one base away.

The reads were generated on an Illumina HiSeq 1500. TCRdb itself trimmed the public reads at Q25 with fastp, ran MiXCR and retained productive beta chains. Here each entry gathers all rows of one CDR3 protein and keeps the most common genes and DNA. For this sample the table gives 900,000 to 950,000 distinct CDR3 sequences, of which less than 35% were detected only once. The ten largest clones represent about an eighth of the sample. Results the study describes overall, beyond this receptor: In the ex vivo response, HLA-C-restricted CMV-specific TCR beta clonotypes were dominant, and in two of eight donors the single most frequent clonotype came from this HLA-C-restricted group. In both this cohort and an independent cohort of a few hundred donors, the cumulative frequency of public TCR beta family members distinguished carriers of CMV infection plus the relevant HLA type.

V lost 8 bases and J lost 3 bases; the stretch between them is 17 bases long. From the cysteine up to the phenylalanine, the CDR3 has a length of 14 residues. The sequence is cut down to CDR3 DNA, 42 bases in frame from base 1. CDR1 and CDR2 are drawn from the germline V gene: WSHSY, SAAADI. The source is a human donor in good health (CMV status not recorded). Some clones in this sample may be carry-over from other donors' samples. The material sequenced was cultured CD8+ T cells from PBMCs, taken from culture after CMV antigen stimulation. The chain is assembled from TRBV10-2 and TRBJ2-7; no D gene is confidently identified. The sequenced DNA is TGCGCCAGCGCTCCTAGGGTGATGAGCTACGAGCAGTACTTC. This is translated as CASAPRVMSYEQYF.